Described below is a single T cell receptor beta chain sequence and its context. This sample was included in a study of metastatic and nonmetastatic thyroid tumors. TCRdb called clones again from the PCR reads with MiXCR. This table holds 30,000 to 40,000 clones, about a third found once. Each patient went into thyroid surgery without having received any treatment. V lost 7 bases to trimming and J lost 0 bases; unmatched junction nucleotides: 8. The CDR3 is made up of 16 amino acids. The specimen was tumor tissue. The origin of this receptor is a female donor with papillary thyroid cancer or a benign thyroid nodule (not recorded which). Some clones in this sample may be carry-over from other donors' samples. This chain links TRBV12-3 or TRBV12-4 with TRBJ2-2, with 7 bases lining up with TRBD2. The CDR3 protein is CASIRSGYANTGELFF. The CDR3 DNA sequence: TGTGCCAGCATTCGTAGCGGGTACGCGAACACCGGGGAGCTGTTTTTT.